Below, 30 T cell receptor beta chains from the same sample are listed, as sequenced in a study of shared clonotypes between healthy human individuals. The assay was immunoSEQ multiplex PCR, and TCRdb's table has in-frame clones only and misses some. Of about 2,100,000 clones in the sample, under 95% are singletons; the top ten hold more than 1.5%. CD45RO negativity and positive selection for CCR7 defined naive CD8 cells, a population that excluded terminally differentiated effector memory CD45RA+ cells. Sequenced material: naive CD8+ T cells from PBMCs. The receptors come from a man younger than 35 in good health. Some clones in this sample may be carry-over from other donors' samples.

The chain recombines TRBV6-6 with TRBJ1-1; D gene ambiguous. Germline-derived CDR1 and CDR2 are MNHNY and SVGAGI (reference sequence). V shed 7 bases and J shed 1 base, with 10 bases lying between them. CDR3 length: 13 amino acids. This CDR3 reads CASTNRANTEAFF. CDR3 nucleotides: TGTGCCAGCACCAATAGGGCGAACACTGAAGCTTTCTTT.

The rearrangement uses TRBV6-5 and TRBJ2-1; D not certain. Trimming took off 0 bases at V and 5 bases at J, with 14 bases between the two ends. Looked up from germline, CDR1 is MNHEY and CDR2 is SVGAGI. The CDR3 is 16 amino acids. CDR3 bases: TGTGCCAGCAGTTACTCGAGTGGCGAATGGGACAATGAGCAGTTCTTC. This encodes CASSYSSGEWDNEQFF.

CDR3 in DNA: TGTGCCAGCAGTCCGGACTCCCATCCGAACACCGGGGAGCTGTTTTTT. Protein product: CASSPDSHPNTGELFF. The rearrangement links TRBV27 to TRBJ2-2, with a weak D call TRBD2 (5 bases). The CDR3 covers 16 residues. CDR1 and CDR2 from the germline V gene are MNHEY and SMNVEV (reference sequence). V dropped 5 bases and J dropped 0 bases, with 13 bases sitting between them.

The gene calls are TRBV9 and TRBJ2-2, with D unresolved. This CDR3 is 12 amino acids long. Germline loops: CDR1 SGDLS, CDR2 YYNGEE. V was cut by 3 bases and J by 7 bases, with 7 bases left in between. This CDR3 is CASSGTRGELFF. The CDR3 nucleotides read TGTGCCAGCAGCGGTACGCGCGGGGAGCTGTTTTTT.

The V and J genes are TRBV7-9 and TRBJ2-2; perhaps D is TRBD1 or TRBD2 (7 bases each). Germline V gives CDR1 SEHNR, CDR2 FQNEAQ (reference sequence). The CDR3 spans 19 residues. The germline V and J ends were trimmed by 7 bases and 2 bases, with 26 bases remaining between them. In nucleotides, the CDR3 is TGTGCCAGCACACGAAGGGGGGGACAGAAATCAACAAACACCGGGGAGCTGTTTTTT. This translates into CASTRRGGQKSTNTGELFF.

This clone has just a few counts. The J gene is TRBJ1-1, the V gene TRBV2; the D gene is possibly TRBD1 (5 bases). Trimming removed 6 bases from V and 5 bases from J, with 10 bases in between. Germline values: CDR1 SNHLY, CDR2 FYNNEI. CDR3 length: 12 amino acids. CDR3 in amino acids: CASSPGLTEAFF. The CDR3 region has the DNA TGTGCCAGCAGCCCAGGGTTAACTGAAGCTTTCTTT.

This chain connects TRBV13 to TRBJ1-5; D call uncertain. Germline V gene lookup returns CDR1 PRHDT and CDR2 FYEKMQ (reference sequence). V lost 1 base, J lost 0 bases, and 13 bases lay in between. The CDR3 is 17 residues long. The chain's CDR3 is CASSLASGRDSNQPQHF. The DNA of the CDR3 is TGTGCCAGCAGCTTAGCCTCGGGTAGGGATAGCAATCAGCCCCAGCATTTT. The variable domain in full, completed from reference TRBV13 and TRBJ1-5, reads AAGVIQSPRHLIKEKRETATLKCYPIPRHDTVYWYQQGPGQDPQFLISFYEKMQSDKGSIPDRFSAQQFSDYHSELNMSSLELGDSALYFCASSLASGRDSNQPQHFGDGTRLSIL.

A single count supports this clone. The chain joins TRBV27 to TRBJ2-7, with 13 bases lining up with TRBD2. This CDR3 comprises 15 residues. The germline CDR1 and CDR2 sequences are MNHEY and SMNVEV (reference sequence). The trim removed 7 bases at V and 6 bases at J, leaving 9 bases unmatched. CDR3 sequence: CASNKGTSGTGEQYF. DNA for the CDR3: TGTGCCAGCAACAAGGGGACTAGCGGGACAGGCGAGCAGTACTTC.

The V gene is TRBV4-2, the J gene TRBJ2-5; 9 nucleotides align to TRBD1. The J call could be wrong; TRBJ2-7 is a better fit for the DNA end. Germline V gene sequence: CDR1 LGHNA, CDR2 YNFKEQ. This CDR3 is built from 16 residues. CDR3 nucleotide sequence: TGTGCCAGCAGCCAAGCCCGGGACAGGGCCACCTACGAGCAGTACTTC. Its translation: CASSQARDRATYEQYF.

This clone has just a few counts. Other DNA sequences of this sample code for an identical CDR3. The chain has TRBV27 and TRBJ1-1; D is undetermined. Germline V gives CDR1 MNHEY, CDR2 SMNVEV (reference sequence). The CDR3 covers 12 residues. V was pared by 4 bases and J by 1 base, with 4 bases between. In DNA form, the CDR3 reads TGTGCCAGCAGTTCAAGGAACACTGAAGCTTTCTTT. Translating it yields CASSSRNTEAFF.

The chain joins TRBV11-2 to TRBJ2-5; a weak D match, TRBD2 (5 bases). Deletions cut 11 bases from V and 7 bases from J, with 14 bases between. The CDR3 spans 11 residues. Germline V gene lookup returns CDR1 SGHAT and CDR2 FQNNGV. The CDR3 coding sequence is TGTGCCTATGATCGGGGTAGGACCCAGTACTTC. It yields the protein CAYDRGRTQYF.

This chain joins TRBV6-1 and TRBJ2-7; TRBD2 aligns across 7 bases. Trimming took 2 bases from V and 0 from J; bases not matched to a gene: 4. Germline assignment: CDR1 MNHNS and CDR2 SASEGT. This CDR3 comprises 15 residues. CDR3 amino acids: CASSEPQRDSYEQYF. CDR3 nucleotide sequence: TGTGCCAGCAGTGAACCCCAGCGGGACTCCTACGAGCAGTACTTC.

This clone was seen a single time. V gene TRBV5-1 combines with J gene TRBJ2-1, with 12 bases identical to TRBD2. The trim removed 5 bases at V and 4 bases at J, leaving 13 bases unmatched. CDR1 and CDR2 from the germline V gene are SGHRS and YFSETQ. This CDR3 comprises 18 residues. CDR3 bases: TGCGCCAGCAGTGGGTCTCTAGCGGGAGGGCCATCGTACAATGAGCAGTTCTTC. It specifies CASSGSLAGGPSYNEQFF.

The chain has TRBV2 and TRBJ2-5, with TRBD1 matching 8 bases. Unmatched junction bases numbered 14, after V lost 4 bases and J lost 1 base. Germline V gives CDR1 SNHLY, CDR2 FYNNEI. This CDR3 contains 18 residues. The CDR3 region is CASSVLSGGQEFQETQYF. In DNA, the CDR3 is TGTGCCAGCAGTGTCTTATCAGGGGGACAGGAATTCCAAGAGACCCAGTACTTC.

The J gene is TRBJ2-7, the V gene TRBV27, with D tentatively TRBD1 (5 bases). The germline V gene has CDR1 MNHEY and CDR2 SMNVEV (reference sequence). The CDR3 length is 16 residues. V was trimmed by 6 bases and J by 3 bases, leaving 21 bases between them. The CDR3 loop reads CASSPLQTELVYEQYF. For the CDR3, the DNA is TGTGCCAGCAGCCCTCTCCAGACAGAACTCGTCTACGAGCAGTACTTC.

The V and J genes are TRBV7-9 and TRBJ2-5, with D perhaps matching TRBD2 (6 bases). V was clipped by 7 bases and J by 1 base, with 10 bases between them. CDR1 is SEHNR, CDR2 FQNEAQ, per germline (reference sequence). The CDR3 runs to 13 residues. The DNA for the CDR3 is TGTGCCAGCATTGCGGGGCTCCAAGAGACCCAGTACTTC. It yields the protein CASIAGLQETQYF.

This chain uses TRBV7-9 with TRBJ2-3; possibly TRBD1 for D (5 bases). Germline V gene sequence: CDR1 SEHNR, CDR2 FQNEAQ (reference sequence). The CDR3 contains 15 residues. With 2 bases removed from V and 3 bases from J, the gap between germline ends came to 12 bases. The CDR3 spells CASSLQARTTDTQYF. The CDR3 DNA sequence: TGTGCCAGCAGCTTACAAGCGCGGACAACAGATACGCAGTATTTT.

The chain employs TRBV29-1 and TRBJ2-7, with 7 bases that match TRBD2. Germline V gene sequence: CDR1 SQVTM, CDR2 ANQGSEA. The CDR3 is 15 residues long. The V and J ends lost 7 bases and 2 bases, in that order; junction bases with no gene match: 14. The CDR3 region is CSASPKGAGTYEQYF. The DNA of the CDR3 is TGCAGCGCCTCCCCCAAAGGAGCGGGGACCTACGAGCAGTACTTC.

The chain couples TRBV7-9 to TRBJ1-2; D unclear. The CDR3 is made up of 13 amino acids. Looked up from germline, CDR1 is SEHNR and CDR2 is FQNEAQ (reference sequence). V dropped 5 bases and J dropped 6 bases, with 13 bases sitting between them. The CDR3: CASSLSQADGYTF. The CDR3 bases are TGTGCCAGCAGCCTATCCCAAGCGGATGGCTACACCTTC. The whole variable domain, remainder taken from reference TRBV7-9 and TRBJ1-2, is DTGVSQNPRHKITKRGQNVTFRCDPISEHNRLYWYRQTLGQGPEFLTYFQNEAQLEKSRLLSDRFSAERPKGSFSTLEIQRTEQGDSAMYLCASSLSQADGYTFGSGTRLTVV.

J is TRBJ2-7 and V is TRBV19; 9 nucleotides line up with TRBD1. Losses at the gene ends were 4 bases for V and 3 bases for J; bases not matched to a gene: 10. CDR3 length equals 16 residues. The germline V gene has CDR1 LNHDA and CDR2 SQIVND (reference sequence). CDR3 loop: CASSRSPGTGLYEQYF. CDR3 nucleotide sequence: TGTGCCAGTAGTAGAAGCCCAGGGACAGGGCTCTACGAGCAGTACTTC. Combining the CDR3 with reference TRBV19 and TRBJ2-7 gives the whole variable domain DGGITQSPKYLFRKEGQNVTLSCEQNLNHDAMYWYRQDPGQGLRLIYYSQIVNDFQKGDIAEGYSVSREKKESFPLTVTSAQKNPTAFYLCASSRSPGTGLYEQYFGPGTRLTVT.

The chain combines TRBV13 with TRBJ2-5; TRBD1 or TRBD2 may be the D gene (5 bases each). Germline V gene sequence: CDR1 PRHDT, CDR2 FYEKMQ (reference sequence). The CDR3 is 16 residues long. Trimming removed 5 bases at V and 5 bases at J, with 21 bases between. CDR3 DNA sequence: TGTGCCAGCAGCCCCCTCCCGAGGGGATCGTTGGAGACCCAGTACTTC. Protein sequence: CASSPLPRGSLETQYF.

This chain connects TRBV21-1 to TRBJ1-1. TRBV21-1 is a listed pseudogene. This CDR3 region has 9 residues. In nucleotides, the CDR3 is TGTGCCAGCATCTTTGAAGCTTTCTTT. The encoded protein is CASIFEAFF.

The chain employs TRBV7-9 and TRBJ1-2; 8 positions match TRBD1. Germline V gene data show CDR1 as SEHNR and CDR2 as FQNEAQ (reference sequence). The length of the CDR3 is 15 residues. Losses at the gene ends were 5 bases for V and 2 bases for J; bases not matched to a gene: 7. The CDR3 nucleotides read TGTGCCAGCAGCCCGATGACAGGGGCCAACTATGGCTACACCTTC. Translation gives CASSPMTGANYGYTF.

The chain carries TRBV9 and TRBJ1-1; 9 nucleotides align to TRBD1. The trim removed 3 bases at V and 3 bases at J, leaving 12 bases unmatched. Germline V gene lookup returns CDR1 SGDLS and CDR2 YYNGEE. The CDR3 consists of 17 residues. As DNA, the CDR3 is TGTGCCAGCAGCGCTCGAGGACAGGGGAGATTCGACACTGAAGCTTTCTTT. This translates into CASSARGQGRFDTEAFF.

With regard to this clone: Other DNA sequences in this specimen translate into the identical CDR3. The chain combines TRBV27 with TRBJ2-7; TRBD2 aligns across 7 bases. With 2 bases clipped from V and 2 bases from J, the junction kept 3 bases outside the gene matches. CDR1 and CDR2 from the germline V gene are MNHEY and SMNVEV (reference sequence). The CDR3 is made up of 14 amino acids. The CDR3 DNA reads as TGTGCCAGCAGTTTAGGGAGGGCGACCTACGAGCAGTACTTC. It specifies CASSLGRATYEQYF.

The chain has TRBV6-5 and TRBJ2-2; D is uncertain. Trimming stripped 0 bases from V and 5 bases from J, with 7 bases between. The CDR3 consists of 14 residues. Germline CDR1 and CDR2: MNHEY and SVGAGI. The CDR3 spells CASSYSRLTGELFF. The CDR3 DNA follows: TGTGCCAGCAGTTACTCCAGGTTAACCGGGGAGCTGTTTTTT.

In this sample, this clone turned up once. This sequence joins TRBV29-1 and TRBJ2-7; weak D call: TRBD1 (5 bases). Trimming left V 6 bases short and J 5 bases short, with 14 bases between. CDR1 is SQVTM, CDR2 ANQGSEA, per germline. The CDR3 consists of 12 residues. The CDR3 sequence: CSVFQGLHEQYF. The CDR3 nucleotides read TGCAGCGTCTTTCAGGGTCTCCACGAGCAGTACTTC.

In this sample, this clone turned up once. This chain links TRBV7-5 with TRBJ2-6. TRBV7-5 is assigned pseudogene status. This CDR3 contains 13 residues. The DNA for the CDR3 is TGTGCCAGCAGCTTACCCGGGGCCAACGTCCTGACTTTC. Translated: CASSLPGANVLTF.

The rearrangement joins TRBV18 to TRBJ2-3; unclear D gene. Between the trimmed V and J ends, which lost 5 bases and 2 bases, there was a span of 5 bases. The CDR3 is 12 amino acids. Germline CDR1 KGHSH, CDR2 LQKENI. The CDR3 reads CASSDYTDTQYF. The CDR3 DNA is TGTGCCAGCTCAGATTACACAGATACGCAGTATTTT.

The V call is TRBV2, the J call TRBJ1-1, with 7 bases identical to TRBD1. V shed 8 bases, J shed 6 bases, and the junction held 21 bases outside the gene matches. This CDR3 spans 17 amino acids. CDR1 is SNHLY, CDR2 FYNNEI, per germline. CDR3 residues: CASAPSGTALGGAEAFF. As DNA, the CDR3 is TGTGCCAGCGCTCCATCCGGGACAGCCCTCGGGGGCGCTGAAGCTTTCTTT.